The 28 T cell receptor beta chains below come from one sample, sequenced in a study of long-term antiretroviral therapy in people with HIV. This was the immunoSEQ v3.0 assay at survey level. Produced via immunoSEQ multiplex PCR; TCRdb's table is partial and in-frame only. The repertoire holds about 22,000 clones, about 80% seen once, with 15% to 20% in the top ten. The source was unsorted PBMCs, collected 0.5 years before starting antiretroviral therapy. The source is a man in his forties with HIV.

The genes are TRBV5-1 and TRBJ2-6; D unclear. The germline V and J ends were trimmed by 0 bases and 4 bases, with 11 bases remaining between them. The CDR3 runs to 16 residues. Germline assignment: CDR1 SGHRS and CDR2 YFSETQ. As DNA, the CDR3 is TGCGCCAGCAGCTTGGATCTGGGGTTAGGGGCCAACGTCCTGACTTTC. Translated, it gives CASSLDLGLGANVLTF.

V is TRBV29-1 and J is TRBJ1-3; D is unresolved. CDR1 is SQVTM, CDR2 ANQGSEA, per germline. The CDR3 consists of 15 residues. Trimming took off 3 bases at V and 10 bases at J, with 22 bases between the two ends. DNA for the CDR3: TGCAGCGTTGAGGAGAGGCGCGGGATCTCGGCGACCATATATTTT. Translating it yields CSVEERRGISATIYF.

CDR3 loop: CATSREIQEEAFF. The CDR3 DNA sequence: TGTGCCACCAGCAGAGAAATTCAGGAAGAAGCTTTCTTT. The chain is built from TRBV15 and TRBJ1-1; D not certain. The CDR3 contains 13 residues. Trimming took 0 bases from V and 8 from J, leaving 10 bases between them. Germline CDR1 reads LNHNV; CDR2 reads YYDKDF (reference sequence). The variable domain in full, with the rest retrieved from reference TRBV15 and TRBJ1-1, is DAMVIQNPRYQVTQFGKPVTLSCSQTLNHNVMYWYQQKSSQAPKLLFHYYDKDFNNEADTPDNFQSRRPNTSFCFLDIRSPGLGDTAMYLCATSREIQEEAFFGQGTRLTVV.

V is TRBV7-2 and J is TRBJ2-6, with 9 bases that match TRBD1. CDR3 length equals 15 residues. Germline lookup yields CDR1 SGHTA and CDR2 FQGNSA. Losses at the gene ends were 5 bases for V and 5 bases for J; bases not matched to a gene: 4. DNA for the CDR3: TGTGCCAGCAGCCCTGACAGGGGGTGGGCCAACGTCCTGACTTTC. Its protein is CASSPDRGWANVLTF.

V is TRBV19 and J is TRBJ1-3; the match to TRBD1 covers 9 bases. Germline V lookup: CDR1 LNHDA, CDR2 SQIVND (reference sequence). The CDR3 runs to 16 residues. The V gene end was trimmed by 3 bases and the J gene end by 0 bases; junction bases not matched to a gene: 3. This CDR3 is CASSINRGPSGNTIYF. CDR3 in DNA: TGTGCCAGTAGTATCAACAGGGGGCCCTCTGGAAACACCATATATTTT.

The chain combines TRBV7-9 with TRBJ1-6; D remains ambiguous. V dropped 5 bases and J dropped 0 bases, with 14 bases sitting between them. Looked up from germline, CDR1 is SEHNR and CDR2 is FQNEAQ (reference sequence). This CDR3 is 17 amino acids long. The CDR3 DNA is TGTGCCAGCAGCATTGACGGACGTCTCTCCTATAATTCACCCCTCCACTTT. Residues: CASSIDGRLSYNSPLHF. Full variable domain (remainder filled in from reference TRBV7-9 and TRBJ1-6): DTGVSQNPRHKITKRGQNVTFRCDPISEHNRLYWYRQTLGQGPEFLTYFQNEAQLEKSRLLSDRFSAERPKGSFSTLEIQRTEQGDSAMYLCASSIDGRLSYNSPLHFGNGTRLTVT.

V gene TRBV15 combines with J gene TRBJ1-5; 7 positions agree with TRBD1. The CDR3 length is 16 residues. Germline CDR1 is LNHNV and CDR2 is YYDKDF (reference sequence). J gave up 7 bases and V 6 bases, and 15 bases lay outside the gene matches. The CDR3 spells CATSMTGTATGQPQHF. The CDR3 coding sequence is TGTGCCACCAGTATGACCGGGACAGCTACGGGACAGCCCCAGCATTTT.

The V call is TRBV19, the J call TRBJ1-2; D gene uncertain. CDR1 and CDR2 from the germline V gene are LNHDA and SQIVND (reference sequence). Trimming took off 7 bases at V and 0 bases at J, with 15 bases between the two ends. The CDR3 sequence is 15 residues long. CDR3 residues: CASTPTPRANYGYTF. CDR3 DNA: TGTGCCAGTACTCCAACGCCAAGGGCTAACTATGGCTACACCTTC.

J is TRBJ2-7 and V is TRBV7-6, with 11 positions matching TRBD1. CDR3 length: 16 residues. CDR1 is SGHVS and CDR2 is FNYEAQ in the germline V gene. With V trimmed by 5 bases and J by 0 bases, 6 bases remained unmatched. For the CDR3, the DNA is TGTGCCAGCAGCCCTACGGGACAGGGGGGCTCCTACGAGCAGTACTTC. Its translation is CASSPTGQGGSYEQYF.

This clone was seen just once. The V gene is TRBV4-1, the J gene TRBJ1-1; 8 bases align to TRBD1. V was pared by 3 bases and J by 3 bases, with 3 bases of the junction left unmatched. The germline CDR1 and CDR2 sequences are MGHRA and YSYEKL. CDR3 size: 14 residues. The CDR3 loop is CASSQGQVDTEAFF. CDR3 DNA sequence: TGCGCCAGCAGCCAGGGACAGGTGGACACTGAAGCTTTCTTT.

This clone is classed as medium-sized. This chain uses TRBV7-6 with TRBJ1-1, with D perhaps TRBD1 (5 bases). Germline V gives CDR1 SGHVS, CDR2 FNYEAQ. Trimming left V 0 bases short and J 0 bases short, with 14 bases between. The CDR3 is made up of 17 amino acids. The CDR3 bases are TGTGCCAGCAGCTTAGCGCAGGAAGGACACTTGAACACTGAAGCTTTCTTT. Translation gives CASSLAQEGHLNTEAFF.

This chain connects TRBV15 to TRBJ1-2, with D tentatively TRBD1 (5 bases). The CDR3 length is 16 residues. The ends were cut back, 0 bases at V and 6 bases at J, with 17 bases in the middle. In germline, CDR1 is LNHNV, CDR2 YYDKDF (reference sequence). CDR3 bases: TGTGCCACCAGCAGAGATCGAGGCAGGGTTGTAAATGGCTACACCTTC. Its protein product is CATSRDRGRVVNGYTF. Full variable domain (rest looked up from reference TRBV15 and TRBJ1-2): DAMVIQNPRYQVTQFGKPVTLSCSQTLNHNVMYWYQQKSSQAPKLLFHYYDKDFNNEADTPDNFQSRRPNTSFCFLDIRSPGLGDTAMYLCATSRDRGRVVNGYTFGSGTRLTVV.

This sequence joins TRBV13 and TRBJ1-2, with TRBD1 identical over 7 bases. Per the germline V gene, CDR1 is PRHDT and CDR2 is FYEKMQ (reference sequence). V lost 4 bases, J lost 5 bases, and 13 bases stayed unmatched. The CDR3 sequence is 16 residues long. In DNA form, the CDR3 reads TGTGCCAGCAGCTCTGCCGAGGGACAGCCTCTATATGGCTACACCTTC. Encoded protein: CASSSAEGQPLYGYTF.

The chain uses TRBV6-5 and TRBJ2-3; a possible D gene is TRBD2 (5 bases). The CDR3 totals 14 residues. V shed 2 bases and J shed 4 bases, with 10 bases lying between them. The germline V gene encodes CDR1 MNHEY and CDR2 SVGAGI. The chain's CDR3 is CASSYAGASDTQYF. CDR3 DNA: TGTGCCAGCAGTTACGCGGGCGCCTCAGATACGCAGTATTTT.

The genes are TRBV28 and TRBJ1-2, with a weak D call TRBD1 (6 bases). The CDR3 sequence is 12 residues long. V was trimmed by 6 bases and J by 4 bases, leaving 9 bases between them. The V gene's germline CDR1 is MDHEN and CDR2 SYDVKM. The CDR3 coding sequence is TGTGCCAGCAGGGACAGCCTCTATGGCTACACCTTC. This codes for CASRDSLYGYTF.

This chain joins TRBV5-1 and TRBJ2-7; TRBD1 matches 7 bases. Germline CDR1 and CDR2: SGHRS and YFSETQ. The ends lost 6 bases at V and 2 bases at J; junction bases unmatched: 14. The CDR3 has 16 amino acids. The CDR3 bases are TGCGCCAGCAAAGGGTCCCCCAGACAGGGCACCTACGAGCAGTACTTC. Encoded protein: CASKGSPRQGTYEQYF.

The rearrangement uses TRBV28 and TRBJ1-1; D gene uncertain. The germline V gene has CDR1 MDHEN and CDR2 SYDVKM. V was pared by 6 bases and J by 3 bases, with 26 bases between. The CDR3 consists of 18 residues. CDR3 nucleotides: TGTGCCAGCAGCCTCCGTCCCGGGAGAGTCGTGAAGGACACTGAAGCTTTCTTT. This translates into CASSLRPGRVVKDTEAFF.

This clone was observed a few times. The chain links TRBV6-6 to TRBJ1-2; D not certain. CDR1 is MNHNY and CDR2 is SVGAGI in the germline V gene (reference sequence). The CDR3 is 11 amino acids. Trimming removed 5 bases from V and 3 bases from J, with 4 bases in between. In DNA form, the CDR3 reads TGTGCCAGCAGTGGGGACTATGGCTACACCTTC. Residues: CASSGDYGYTF.

This rearrangement joins TRBV7-2 to TRBJ1-4; D is uncertain. The CDR3 spans 14 residues. Deletions cut 4 bases from V and 0 bases from J, with 6 bases between. Germline CDR1 SGHTA, CDR2 FQGNSA. CDR3 amino acids: CASSSHATNEKLFF. The CDR3 DNA is TGTGCCAGCAGCTCACATGCAACTAATGAAAAACTGTTTTTT.

The V and J genes are TRBV5-4 and TRBJ1-1; D unresolved. Germline values: CDR1 SGHNT, CDR2 YYREEE (reference sequence). CDR3 length equals 14 residues. The V gene lost 1 base and the J gene lost 5 bases, with 12 bases spanning the gap. CDR3 sequence (DNA): TGTGCCAGCAGCTTGAGGCAGCGAAGGACTGAAGCTTTCTTT. It yields the protein CASSLRQRRTEAFF.

The chain links TRBV18 to TRBJ2-1; 12 positions match TRBD2. Trimming cost V 5 bases and J 8 bases; bases outside gene matches: 7. Germline CDR1 is KGHSH and CDR2 is LQKENI. There are 15 residues in the CDR3. The CDR3 is CASSALAGGSDEQFF. CDR3 coding DNA: TGTGCCAGCTCAGCGCTAGCGGGGGGGTCGGATGAGCAGTTCTTC.

The CDR3 region has the DNA TGTGCCAGCGCTTTACTTTACAATGAGCAGTTCTTC. As protein: CASALLYNEQFF. The chain carries TRBV6-6 and TRBJ2-1; D is unresolved. The CDR3 extends over 12 amino acids. Trimming stripped 8 bases from V and 4 bases from J, with 9 bases between. CDR1 is MNHNY and CDR2 is SVGAGI in the germline V gene (reference sequence).

The gene calls are TRBV6-4 and TRBJ1-1; 9 nucleotides align to TRBD1. The germline V gene encodes CDR1 MRHNA and CDR2 SNTAGT. The CDR3 length is 14 residues. With V trimmed by 3 bases and J by 6 bases, 5 bases remained unmatched. The CDR3 here is CASSEGQGSSEAFF. The CDR3, as DNA: TGTGCCAGCAGTGAGGGACAGGGATCTTCTGAAGCTTTCTTT.

The chain is built from TRBV5-5 and TRBJ2-1; D unclear. Trimming pared 1 base from V and 0 bases from J, leaving 8 bases between. CDR3 size: 15 residues. CDR1 and CDR2 from the germline V gene are SGHKS and YYEKEE (reference sequence). This CDR3 reads CASSLLENSYNEQFF. The CDR3 bases are TGTGCCAGCAGCTTGCTAGAAAACTCCTACAATGAGCAGTTCTTC.

The chain joins TRBV5-1 to TRBJ2-3, with D perhaps being TRBD1 or TRBD2 (6 bases each). CDR1 and CDR2 from the germline V gene are SGHRS and YFSETQ. Trimming removed 0 bases at V and 5 bases at J, with 10 bases between. This CDR3 has 14 residues. Here the CDR3 DNA reads TGCGCCAGCAGCTTGGGGGGGGCGGAAGATACGCAGTATTTT. The encoded protein is CASSLGGAEDTQYF.

The chain has TRBV27 and TRBJ1-3; 7 bases line up with TRBD1. Germline CDR1 is MNHEY and CDR2 is SMNVEV (reference sequence). The CDR3 length is 17 residues. V lost 6 bases to trimming and J lost 1 base; unmatched junction nucleotides: 12. The CDR3 spells CASRPNRGGSSGNTIYF. In nucleotides, the CDR3 is TGTGCCAGCAGGCCAAACAGGGGCGGCTCTTCTGGAAACACCATATATTTT.

The CDR3 is CASRPAGFASPLHF. Here the CDR3 DNA reads TGTGCCAGCAGACCCGCAGGTTTTGCGTCACCCCTCCACTTT. The chain couples TRBV27 to TRBJ1-6; no clear D gene. V lost 6 bases and J lost 10, with 16 bases in between. This CDR3 has 14 amino acids. Germline CDR1 reads MNHEY; CDR2 reads SMNVEV (reference sequence).

In this sample, this clone turned up a few times. The V and J genes are TRBV19 and TRBJ1-1; D may be TRBD1 (5 bases). Trimming left V 5 bases short and J 0 bases short, with 13 bases between. This CDR3 contains 15 residues. Looked up from germline, CDR1 is LNHDA and CDR2 is SQIVND (reference sequence). The CDR3 DNA reads as TGTGCCAGTAGTGGCATTGGGGCCCTGAACACTGAAGCTTTCTTT. Encoded protein: CASSGIGALNTEAFF.